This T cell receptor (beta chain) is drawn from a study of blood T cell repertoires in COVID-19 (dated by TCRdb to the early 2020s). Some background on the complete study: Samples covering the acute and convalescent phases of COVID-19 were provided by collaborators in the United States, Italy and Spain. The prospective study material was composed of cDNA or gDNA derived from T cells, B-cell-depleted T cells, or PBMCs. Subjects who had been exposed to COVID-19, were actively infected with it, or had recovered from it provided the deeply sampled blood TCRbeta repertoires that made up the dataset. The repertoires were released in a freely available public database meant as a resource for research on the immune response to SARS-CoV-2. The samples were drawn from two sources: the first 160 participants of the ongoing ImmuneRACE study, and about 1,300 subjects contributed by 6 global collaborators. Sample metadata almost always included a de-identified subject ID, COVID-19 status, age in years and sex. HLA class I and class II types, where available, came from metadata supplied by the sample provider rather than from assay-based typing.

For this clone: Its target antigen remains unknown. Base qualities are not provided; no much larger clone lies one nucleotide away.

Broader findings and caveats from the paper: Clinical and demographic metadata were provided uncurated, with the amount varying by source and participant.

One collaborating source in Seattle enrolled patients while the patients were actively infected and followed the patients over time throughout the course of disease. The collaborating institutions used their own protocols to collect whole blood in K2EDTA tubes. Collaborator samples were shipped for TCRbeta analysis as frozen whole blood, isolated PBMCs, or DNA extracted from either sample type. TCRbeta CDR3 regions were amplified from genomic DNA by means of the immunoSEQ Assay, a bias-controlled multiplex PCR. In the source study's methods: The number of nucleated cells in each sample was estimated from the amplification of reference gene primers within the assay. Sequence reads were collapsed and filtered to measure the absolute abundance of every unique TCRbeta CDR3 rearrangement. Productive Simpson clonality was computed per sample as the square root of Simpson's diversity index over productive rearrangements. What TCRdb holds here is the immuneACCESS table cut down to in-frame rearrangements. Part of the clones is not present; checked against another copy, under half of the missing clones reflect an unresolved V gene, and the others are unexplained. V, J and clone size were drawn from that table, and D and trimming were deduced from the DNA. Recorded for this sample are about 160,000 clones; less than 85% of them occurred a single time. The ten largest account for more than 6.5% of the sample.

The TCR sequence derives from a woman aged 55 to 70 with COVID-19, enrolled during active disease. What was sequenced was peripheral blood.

The DNA reads as follows: TGTGCCAGCAGGGGACTAGCGGGGGCCTCAAAAGAGACCCAGTACTTC. Translated, this gives CASRGLAGASKETQYF. This chain is built from TRBV27 and TRBJ2-5; TRBD2 agrees with 14 junctional bases. For CDR1 and CDR2, the germline V gene (reference sequence) lists MNHEY and SMNVEV. V is pruned by 6 bases and J by 3 bases, leaving 6 bases of the junction without a gene match. The CDR3, cysteine through phenylalanine, is 16 amino acids long. Only the CDR3 region is kept as DNA, spanning 48 bases read in frame from base 1.